Below are 2 T cell receptor beta chains sequenced from a single sample in a study of blood T cell repertoires in COVID-19. TCRdb's table, derived via immunoSEQ multiplex PCR, lists solely in-frame clones and lacks some. The sample includes a few hundred thousand clones, 85% to 90% of them seen just once. Material for sequencing was PBMCs or T cells enriched from blood (not recorded which). These receptors all come from a man aged 35 to 55 who had recovered from COVID-19.

In DNA form, the CDR3 reads TGTGCCAGCAGCCAAGATAACAGGGGAAGCAATCAGCCCCAGCATTTT. It is translated as CASSQDNRGSNQPQHF. The rearrangement uses TRBV3-1 (or the pseudogene TRBV3-2) and TRBJ1-5; the match to TRBD1 covers 7 bases. The CDR3 consists of 16 residues. Trimming removed 0 bases from V and 1 base from J; junction bases left unmatched: 3. Germline V gives CDR1 LGHDT, CDR2 YNNKEL (reference sequence).

The chain employs TRBV11-1 and TRBJ2-1, with 8 bases matching TRBD1. The CDR3 contains 16 residues. Germline loops: CDR1 SGHAT, CDR2 FQDESV (reference sequence). The V gene end was trimmed by 6 bases and the J gene end by 0 bases; junction bases not matched to a gene: 7. The CDR3 is CASSSDRGNSYNEQFF. The CDR3 DNA is TGTGCCAGCAGTTCCGACAGGGGCAACTCCTACAATGAGCAGTTCTTC.